Below, 5 T cell receptor beta chains from the same sample are listed, as sequenced in a study of CD8 T cells in Susac syndrome. With random hexamers, about 0.45 to 1 ug RNA was reverse transcribed. MiXCR, run by TCRdb on the immunoSEQ multiplex PCR reads, gives a single entry per CDR3 protein. The table lists under 200,000 distinct CDR3 sequences, 90% to 95% of them singletons, with roughly 0.12% in the top ten. The material sequenced was CD4+ T cells from PBMCs. These TCRs come from a human donor with Susac syndrome.

The chain uses TRBV5-1 and TRBJ2-1; D is ambiguous. Trimming took off 0 bases at V and 5 bases at J, with 9 bases between the two ends. Per the germline V gene, CDR1 is SGHRS and CDR2 is YFSETQ. This CDR3 is 14 amino acids long. The CDR3 region is CASSLDRPNNEQFF. DNA for the CDR3: TGCGCCAGCAGCTTGGATAGACCTAACAATGAGCAGTTCTTC.

This chain uses TRBV5-6 with TRBJ2-7; tentatively, D is TRBD2 (5 bases). This CDR3 has 15 amino acids. Trimming removed 3 bases at V and 0 bases at J, with 13 bases between. The germline V gene has CDR1 SGHDT and CDR2 YYEEEE. Here the CDR3 DNA reads TGTGCCAGCAGCTGGGGAGAGACATACTCCTACGAGCAGTACTTC. Amino acids: CASSWGETYSYEQYF.

The chain is built from TRBV12-3 or TRBV12-4 and TRBJ1-5; a possible D gene is TRBD1 (5 bases). The CDR3 contains 12 residues. V lost 5 bases and J 11 bases, leaving 13 bases between the germline ends. DNA of the CDR3: TGTGCCAGCAGTCGGGACCCCCCGACCCAGCATTTT. It yields the protein CASSRDPPTQHF.

V is TRBV9 and J is TRBJ2-7, with a weak D call TRBD1 (5 bases). Germline CDR1 reads SGDLS; CDR2 reads YYNGEE. The germline V and J ends were trimmed by 2 bases and 6 bases, with 15 bases remaining between them. The CDR3 has 14 amino acids. The CDR3 reads CASSVDSRTTEQYF. The CDR3 nucleotides read TGTGCCAGCAGCGTCGACAGCAGAACTACCGAGCAGTACTTC. Supplemented by reference TRBV9 and TRBJ2-7, the full variable domain reads DSGVTQTPKHLITATGQRVTLRCSPRSGDLSVYWYQQSLDQGLQFLIQYYNGEERAKGNILERFSAQQFPDLHSELNLSSLELGDSALYFCASSVDSRTTEQYFGPGTRLTVT.

The chain combines TRBV20-1 with TRBJ2-1; TRBD1 matches 12 bases. Germline V gives CDR1 DFQATT, CDR2 SNEGSKA (reference sequence). Trimming cost V 3 bases and J 9 bases; bases outside gene matches: 6. The CDR3 has 14 amino acids. The CDR3 region has the DNA TGCAGTGCTAGGCAGGGACAGGGGGCGCGTGAGCAGTTCTTC. It specifies CSARQGQGAREQFF.